Below, one T cell receptor (beta chain) is given with its context. Clones were read by immunoSEQ multiplex PCR, and TCRdb kept only the in-frame ones, dropping some. Of 79,000 or so clones detected, around 90% appear once; the ten largest clones hold about 0.4%. The sample is drawn from a study of technical replicates of blood from several donors. Sequences were obtained from T cells isolated from PBMCs. This TCR came from a human donor in good health.

The CDR3 protein is CASSMPGGVDEQFF. CDR3 in DNA: TGTGCCAGTAGTATGCCAGGGGGCGTGGATGAGCAGTTCTTC. This chain links TRBV19 with TRBJ2-1; 8 bases fit TRBD1. This CDR3 is 14 amino acids long. Germline V gene lookup returns CDR1 LNHDA and CDR2 SQIVND (reference sequence). V was clipped by 3 bases and J by 8 bases; unmatched bases: 6.